This entry lists 32 T cell receptor beta chains sequenced from one sample in a study of blood T cell repertoires in COVID-19. Assay: immunoSEQ multiplex PCR; the TCRdb copy retains only in-frame clones and omits some. The sample consists of about 270,000 clones, approximately 91% of them appearing once. Sequenced: peripheral blood. These receptors were taken from a person aged 18 to 35 with COVID-19, enrolled during active disease.

V gene TRBV4-3 combines with J gene TRBJ2-3; 7 bases are shared with TRBD2. CDR1 is LGHNA, CDR2 YSLEER, per germline. The ends lost 1 base at V and 3 bases at J; junction bases unmatched: 7. The CDR3 totals 16 residues. This CDR3 is CASSQGGGINTDTQYF. The DNA of the CDR3 is TGCGCCAGCAGCCAAGGGGGAGGGATCAATACAGATACGCAGTATTTT.

The chain combines TRBV4-1 with TRBJ1-2; D is unresolved. The V end lost 4 bases, the J end lost 6 bases, and 9 bases lay between the germline ends. The CDR3 has 12 amino acids. Germline loops: CDR1 MGHRA, CDR2 YSYEKL. The CDR3 DNA reads as TGCGCCAGCAGCCGAAACGGAGATGGCTACACCTTC. Translation gives CASSRNGDGYTF.

The chain employs TRBV4-1 and TRBJ2-7, with D possibly being TRBD2 (5 bases). This CDR3 is 14 amino acids long. V was cut by 3 bases and J by 4 bases, with 13 bases left in between. CDR1 is MGHRA and CDR2 is YSYEKL in the germline V gene. CDR3 nucleotides: TGCGCCAGCAGCCACCCGGAGAGGGATTACGAGCAGTACTTC. Translation gives CASSHPERDYEQYF.

The chain has TRBV2 and TRBJ1-3; TRBD1 is a possible D gene (5 bases). Germline V gives CDR1 SNHLY, CDR2 FYNNEI. The CDR3 runs 14 residues. Trimming stripped 4 bases from V and 0 bases from J, with 7 bases between. The CDR3 DNA sequence: TGTGCCAGCAGTGTGGGGCGCTCTGGAAACACCATATATTTT. Its translation is CASSVGRSGNTIYF.

The V gene is TRBV2, the J gene TRBJ1-3; D unresolved. V was clipped by 11 bases and J by 3 bases, with 23 bases between them. This CDR3 region has 16 residues. The germline V gene encodes CDR1 SNHLY and CDR2 FYNNEI. The CDR3 DNA follows: TGTGCCTCCTCCGGGAGCCAGCTTGTTTTTGGAAACACCATATATTTT. It is translated as CASSGSQLVFGNTIYF.

The chain links TRBV21-1 to TRBJ2-2; the tabulated D call, TRBD2, remains unverified against the DNA. TRBV21-1 is designated a pseudogene. CDR3 size: 17 residues. The CDR3: CASSGGSGRFGTGELFF. The CDR3 region has the DNA TGTGCCAGCAGCGGGGGGAGCGGGAGATTTGGCACCGGGGAGCTGTTTTTT.

This sequence joins TRBV7-9 and TRBJ1-1; D remains ambiguous. Germline V lookup: CDR1 SEHNR, CDR2 FQNEAQ (reference sequence). The CDR3 has 13 residues. DNA of the CDR3: TGTGCACTGGGGAGGGAATGGGACACTGAAGCTTTCTTT. Its translation: CALGREWDTEAFF.

The rearrangement joins TRBV5-8 to TRBJ2-5; 10 bases line up with TRBD2. V shed 4 bases, J shed 4 bases, and the junction held 7 bases outside the gene matches. Germline CDR1 and CDR2: SGHTS and YDEGEE. CDR3 length: 15 residues. The DNA for the CDR3 is TGTGCCAGCAGCCCAAAAGCGGGAGGGCTAGAGACCCAGTACTTC. This sequence encodes CASSPKAGGLETQYF.

This chain links TRBV24-1 with TRBJ1-1; no definite D call. Germline V gene data show CDR1 as KGHDR and CDR2 as SFDVKD. The CDR3 length is 12 residues. The V and J ends lost 7 bases and 3 bases respectively, with 8 bases between them. The CDR3 is CATRGLDTEAFF. For the CDR3, the DNA is TGTGCCACCAGGGGCCTGGACACTGAAGCTTTCTTT.

The chain joins TRBV5-1 to TRBJ2-2; D unresolved. The CDR3 totals 13 residues. Between the trimmed V and J ends, which lost 2 bases and 6 bases, there was a span of 8 bases. Germline V gene sequence: CDR1 SGHRS, CDR2 YFSETQ. CDR3 sequence: CASSFEGAGELFF. In DNA, the CDR3 is TGCGCCAGCAGCTTTGAAGGAGCCGGGGAGCTGTTTTTT.

The rearrangement links TRBV4-3 to TRBJ2-7, with 7 bases matching TRBD1. This CDR3 contains 16 residues. The V gene end was trimmed by 1 base and the J gene end by 5 bases; junction bases not matched to a gene: 11. Germline CDR1 reads LGHNA; CDR2 reads YSLEER. In nucleotides, the CDR3 is TGCGCCAGCAGCCAAGGCACGGGACAGTCGTTCGACGAGCAGTACTTC. Its translation is CASSQGTGQSFDEQYF.

This chain links TRBV7-2 with TRBJ2-1; 7 bases agree with TRBD1. The CDR3 runs 15 residues. V trimming: 5 bases; J trimming: 8 bases; junction bases outside the gene matches: 12. Germline CDR1 and CDR2: SGHTA and FQGNSA. CDR3 sequence reads: CASSTRTNRGYEQFF. As DNA, the CDR3 is TGTGCCAGCAGCACACGGACCAACAGGGGCTATGAGCAGTTCTTC.

The chain recombines TRBV19 with TRBJ1-2, with 7 bases matching TRBD1. Germline assignment: CDR1 LNHDA and CDR2 SQIVND (reference sequence). V trimming: 4 bases; J trimming: 2 bases; junction bases outside the gene matches: 4. There are 14 residues in the CDR3. In nucleotides, the CDR3 is TGTGCCAGTAGTAGGGACAGCTTAAACTATGGCTACACCTTC. Translated: CASSRDSLNYGYTF.

This chain uses TRBV28 with TRBJ1-6; 8 nucleotides agree with TRBD1. Losses at the gene ends were 5 bases for V and 5 bases for J; bases not matched to a gene: 5. In germline, CDR1 is MDHEN, CDR2 SYDVKM. The CDR3 contains 15 residues. CDR3 region: CASSELTGDNSPLHF. As DNA, the CDR3 is TGTGCCAGCAGTGAATTGACAGGGGATAATTCACCCCTCCACTTT.

This rearrangement joins TRBV7-9 to TRBJ2-1; D gene ambiguous. The germline V and J ends were trimmed by 3 bases and 5 bases, with 8 bases remaining between them. The germline CDR1 and CDR2 sequences are SEHNR and FQNEAQ (reference sequence). The CDR3 spans 13 residues. Here the CDR3 DNA reads TGTGCCAGCAGCTTCGACACCCACAATGAGCAGTTCTTC. Residues: CASSFDTHNEQFF.

The gene calls are TRBV4-2 and TRBJ2-7; no clear D. Germline V CDR1 and CDR2: LGHNA, YNFKEQ. The CDR3 loop spans 11 amino acids. Trimming shortened V by 5 bases and J by 6 bases, and 8 bases separated the two germline ends. The CDR3: CASSSLGEQYF. The CDR3 DNA is TGTGCCAGCAGCTCCCTCGGCGAGCAGTACTTC.

The chain recombines TRBV7-9 with TRBJ1-6, with D possibly being TRBD1 (5 bases). The CDR3 runs to 17 residues. CDR1 is SEHNR, CDR2 FQNEAQ, per germline (reference sequence). V was cut by 0 bases and J by 4 bases, with 13 bases left in between. Here the CDR3 reads CASSLAPAGTYNSPLHF. The CDR3, as DNA: TGTGCCAGCAGCTTAGCGCCCGCAGGGACTTATAATTCACCCCTCCACTTT.

The chain recombines TRBV25-1 with TRBJ1-1; possible D gene TRBD1, 6 bases. Looked up from germline, CDR1 is MGHDK and CDR2 is SYGVNS. The CDR3 is 13 amino acids. V gave up 5 bases and J gave up 7 bases, with 14 bases separating them. The CDR3 loop reads CASSPPTQGEAFF. The CDR3 bases are TGTGCCAGCAGTCCCCCGACACAGGGTGAAGCTTTCTTT.

The rearrangement uses TRBV9 and TRBJ1-3; tentative D call: TRBD1 (6 bases). This CDR3 spans 15 amino acids. Germline V lookup: CDR1 SGDLS, CDR2 YYNGEE. Trimming pared 3 bases from V and 0 bases from J, leaving 10 bases between. CDR3 in DNA: TGTGCCAGCAGCGGACAGGCCTACTCTGGAAACACCATATATTTT. Residues: CASSGQAYSGNTIYF. The full variable domain, completed using reference TRBV9 and TRBJ1-3, is DSGVTQTPKHLITATGQRVTLRCSPRSGDLSVYWYQQSLDQGLQFLIQYYNGEERAKGNILERFSAQQFPDLHSELNLSSLELGDSALYFCASSGQAYSGNTIYFGEGSWLTVV.

The chain links TRBV9 to TRBJ2-5, with 11 positions matching TRBD2. The trim removed 0 bases at V and 2 bases at J, leaving 6 bases unmatched. CDR3 size: 17 residues. Germline V gives CDR1 SGDLS, CDR2 YYNGEE. The CDR3 sequence: CASSVVGTSGSQETQYF. CDR3 in DNA: TGTGCCAGCAGCGTAGTCGGAACTAGCGGGAGTCAAGAGACCCAGTACTTC. Looking up the rest from reference TRBV9 and TRBJ2-5 gives the full variable domain: DSGVTQTPKHLITATGQRVTLRCSPRSGDLSVYWYQQSLDQGLQFLIQYYNGEERAKGNILERFSAQQFPDLHSELNLSSLELGDSALYFCASSVVGTSGSQETQYFGPGTRLLVL.

V gene TRBV11-2 combines with J gene TRBJ2-7; possible D gene TRBD2, 6 bases. The CDR3 runs to 14 residues. Per the germline V gene, CDR1 is SGHAT and CDR2 is FQNNGV. V dropped 3 bases and J dropped 6 bases, with 15 bases sitting between them. CDR3 protein: CASSFRTPGVEQYF. The CDR3 region has the DNA TGTGCCAGCAGCTTTCGTACACCGGGGGTCGAGCAGTACTTC.

The chain uses TRBV7-8 and TRBJ2-2; TRBD1 agrees at 7 bases. The CDR3 sequence is 19 residues long. CDR1 and CDR2 from the germline V gene are SGHVS and FQNEAQ. J was trimmed by 3 bases and V by 3 bases; bases with no gene match: 16. CDR3: CASSLYERQGAGDTGELFF. CDR3 DNA: TGTGCCAGCAGCTTGTATGAAAGACAGGGCGCGGGCGACACCGGGGAGCTGTTTTTT.

The rearrangement links TRBV20-1 to TRBJ2-1, with a weak D call TRBD2 (5 bases). Looked up from germline, CDR1 is DFQATT and CDR2 is SNEGSKA (reference sequence). Trimming removed 7 bases at V and 4 bases at J, with 8 bases between. The CDR3 loop spans 11 amino acids. Here the CDR3 DNA reads TGCAGTGTAACTAGTTACAATGAGCAGTTCTTC. It is translated as CSVTSYNEQFF.

The chain links TRBV9 to TRBJ2-1; 10 bases line up with TRBD2. The CDR3 consists of 14 residues. The V and J ends lost 3 bases and 7 bases, in that order; junction bases with no gene match: 4. Germline CDR1 SGDLS, CDR2 YYNGEE. CDR3 in amino acids: CASSGGLAPNEQFF. In DNA, the CDR3 is TGTGCCAGCAGCGGGGGACTAGCGCCTAATGAGCAGTTCTTC.

In its sample, this clone was seen once. This sequence joins TRBV4-1 and TRBJ2-7, with D tentatively TRBD2 (5 bases). CDR1 and CDR2 from the germline V gene are MGHRA and YSYEKL. V was cut by 4 bases and J by 3 bases, with 13 bases left in between. This CDR3 has 14 amino acids. The chain's CDR3 is CASSLRDFFYEQYF. The CDR3 DNA reads as TGCGCCAGCAGCCTCCGGGATTTCTTCTACGAGCAGTACTTC.

V is TRBV7-9 and J is TRBJ2-5; TRBD1 aligns across 10 bases. There are 15 residues in the CDR3. J was trimmed by 3 bases and V by 4 bases; bases with no gene match: 5. Germline V gene sequence: CDR1 SEHNR, CDR2 FQNEAQ (reference sequence). The CDR3 sequence is CASSSLGTGEETQYF. The CDR3 bases are TGTGCCAGCAGCTCCCTAGGGACAGGGGAAGAGACCCAGTACTTC. Filled out from reference TRBV7-9 and TRBJ2-5, the complete variable domain reads DTGVSQNPRHKITKRGQNVTFRCDPISEHNRLYWYRQTLGQGPEFLTYFQNEAQLEKSRLLSDRFSAERPKGSFSTLEIQRTEQGDSAMYLCASSSLGTGEETQYFGPGTRLLVL.

As regards this clone: One junction end disagrees with the germline gene, perhaps due to a read error. V is TRBV7-2 and J is TRBJ2-1, with TRBD2 as a possible D gene (6 bases). Per germline, CDR1 SGHTA and CDR2 FQGNSA. This CDR3 spans 15 amino acids. CDR3 DNA: TGTGCCAGCAGCCTAGCGCGGGACTTTTACAATGAGCAGTTCTTC. This codes for CASSLARDFYNEQFF.

V is TRBV7-9 and J is TRBJ1-2; TRBD1 matches at 9 bases. V gave up 5 bases and J gave up 4 bases; unmatched junction bases: 8. CDR1 and CDR2 (germline): SEHNR, FQNEAQ (reference sequence). This CDR3 comprises 15 residues. CDR3 sequence: CASSPMDRGFYGYTF. The CDR3 bases are TGTGCCAGCAGCCCGATGGACAGGGGCTTCTATGGCTACACCTTC.

The chain combines TRBV7-9 with TRBJ1-5; D unresolved. CDR3 length equals 15 residues. Trimming took off 1 base at V and 7 bases at J, with 14 bases between the two ends. Germline assignment: CDR1 SEHNR and CDR2 FQNEAQ (reference sequence). The CDR3 here is CASSLGTEPRQPQHF. CDR3 in DNA: TGTGCCAGCAGCTTAGGCACAGAGCCTCGGCAGCCCCAGCATTTT.

V usage is TRBV11-2 and J usage is TRBJ1-2; 7 bases are shared with TRBD1. The ends lost 3 bases at V and 4 bases at J; junction bases unmatched: 2. Germline CDR1 and CDR2: SGHAT and FQNNGV. The CDR3 consists of 13 residues. This CDR3 reads CASSFGTAYGYTF. CDR3 coding DNA: TGTGCCAGCAGCTTTGGGACAGCCTATGGCTACACCTTC.

This clone has only a few counts. V is TRBV20-1 and J is TRBJ2-7, with D uncertain. The CDR3 contains 11 residues. The V end lost 4 bases, the J end lost 5 bases, and 9 bases lay between the germline ends. CDR1 is DFQATT and CDR2 is SNEGSKA in the germline V gene (reference sequence). The CDR3 sequence is CSAIVKHEQYF. CDR3 nucleotide sequence: TGCAGTGCTATTGTTAAGCACGAGCAGTACTTC.

The chain has TRBV19 and TRBJ2-2, with 10 positions matching TRBD1. There are 14 residues in the CDR3. The junction had 3 bases not matched to a gene; V was cut back by 6 bases and J by 5 bases. Looked up from germline, CDR1 is LNHDA and CDR2 is SQIVND (reference sequence). DNA of the CDR3: TGTGCCAGTAGCCGACAGGGGGCGACCGGGGAGCTGTTTTTT. Amino acid sequence: CASSRQGATGELFF.